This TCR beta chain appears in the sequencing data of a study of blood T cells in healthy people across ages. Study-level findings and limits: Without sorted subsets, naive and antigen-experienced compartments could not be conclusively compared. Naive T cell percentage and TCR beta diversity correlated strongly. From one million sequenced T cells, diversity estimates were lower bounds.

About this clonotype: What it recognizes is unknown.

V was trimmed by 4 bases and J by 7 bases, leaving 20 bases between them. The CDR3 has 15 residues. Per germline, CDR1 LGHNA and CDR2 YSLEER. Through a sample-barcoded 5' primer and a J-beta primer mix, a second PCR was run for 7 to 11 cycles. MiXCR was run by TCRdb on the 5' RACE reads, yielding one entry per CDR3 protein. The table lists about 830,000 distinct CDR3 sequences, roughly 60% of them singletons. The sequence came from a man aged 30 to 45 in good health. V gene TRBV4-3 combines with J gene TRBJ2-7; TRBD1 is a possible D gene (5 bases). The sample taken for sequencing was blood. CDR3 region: CASSLGTQPTGEQYF. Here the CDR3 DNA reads TGCGCCAGCAGCCTCGGTACACAACCCACAGGAGAGCAGTACTTC.